Presented here are 24 T cell receptor beta chains from one specimen sequenced in a study of neurological immune-mediated disorders. TCRdb ran MiXCR on the 5' RACE reads and lists one entry per CDR3 protein. The sample records roughly 28,000 distinct CDR3 sequences, around 3.4% being singletons. Specimen: PBMCs. The receptors were gathered from a woman in her 30s with multiple sclerosis.

In this sample, this clonotype turned up many times. The chain employs TRBV5-6 and TRBJ2-1; TRBD2 matches at 14 bases. Germline CDR1 and CDR2: SGHDT and YYEEEE. V shed 7 bases, J shed 7 bases, and the junction held 7 bases outside the gene matches. CDR3 length: 15 residues. The CDR3 sequence is CASETSGGARNEQFF. For the CDR3, the DNA is TGTGCCAGCGAGACTAGCGGGGGGGCCAGGAATGAGCAGTTCTTC. The whole variable domain, remainder taken from reference TRBV5-6 and TRBJ2-1, is DAGVTQSPTHLIKTRGQQVTLRCSPKSGHDTVSWYQQALGQGPQFIFQYYEEEERQRGNFPDRFSGHQFPNYSSELNVNALLLGDSALYLCASETSGGARNEQFFGPGTRLTVL.

This clonotype was seen repeatedly, ten times or more. The rearrangement links TRBV10-3 to TRBJ2-7; 15 nucleotides align to TRBD2. The CDR3 runs 16 residues. In germline, CDR1 is ENHRY, CDR2 SYGVKD. The V segment lost 2 bases and the J segment 9 bases; nucleotides outside the gene matches: 8. In DNA form, the CDR3 reads TGTGCCATCAGTGAGGGCCAGGGACTAGCGGGAGGAGGGCAGTACTTC. Protein: CAISEGQGLAGGGQYF.

Many counts were recorded for this clonotype. The chain uses TRBV20-1 and TRBJ2-5; D ambiguous. The V gene's germline CDR1 is DFQATT and CDR2 SNEGSKA (reference sequence). The CDR3 covers 14 residues. V was shortened by 3 bases and J by 3 bases, with 14 bases between the two germline ends. CDR3 sequence reads: CSASDPWAEETQYF. CDR3 bases: TGCAGTGCTAGCGACCCCTGGGCCGAAGAGACCCAGTACTTC.

To note about this clonotype: A much larger clone lies one base from this, so it may be a read error. The rearrangement links TRBV29-1 to TRBJ2-5; either TRBD1 or TRBD2 may fit D (6 bases each). V was shortened by 7 bases and J by 7 bases, with 19 bases between the two germline ends. Germline assignment: CDR1 SQVTM and CDR2 ANQGSEA. The CDR3 loop spans 13 amino acids. CDR3 in amino acids: CSAYKGGLGTQYF. As DNA, the CDR3 is TGCAGCGCCTACAAGGGGGGCTTGGGGACCCAGTACTTC.

This clonotype was picked up many times. A junction end diverges from the germline sequence, so it may reflect a read error. V usage is TRBV12-3 or TRBV12-4 and J usage is TRBJ1-6; the D gene is possibly TRBD1 (6 bases). This CDR3 contains 16 residues. This CDR3 reads CASSPGQSSYNSPLNF. The CDR3, as DNA: TGTGCCAGCAGTCCAGGACAGAGCTCCTATAATTCACCCCTCAACTTT.

This clonotype showed up many times. V and J are TRBV7-2 and TRBJ2-2, with TRBD2 matching over 7 bases. Germline V gene data show CDR1 as SGHTA and CDR2 as FQGNSA. V was clipped by 6 bases and J by 5 bases; unmatched bases: 6. CDR3 length: 14 amino acids. CDR3 loop: CASRTSPVTGELFF. The DNA for the CDR3 is TGTGCCAGCAGGACTAGCCCGGTGACCGGGGAGCTGTTTTTT.

This clonotype was found a few times. This sequence joins TRBV7-2 and TRBJ2-1; D unclear. This CDR3 is 15 amino acids long. Germline assignment: CDR1 SGHTA and CDR2 FQGNSA. Trimming cost V 1 base and J 0 bases, with 7 bases left between them. The CDR3 spells CASSLGRISYNEQFF. The CDR3 DNA sequence: TGTGCCAGCAGCTTAGGCAGAATCTCCTACAATGAGCAGTTCTTC. Using reference TRBV7-2 and TRBJ2-1 for the parts outside the CDR3, the full variable domain is GAGVSQSPSNKVTEKGKDVELRCDPISGHTALYWYRQSLGQGLEFLIYFQGNSAPDKSGLPSDRFSAERTGGSVSTLTIQRTQQEDSAVYLCASSLGRISYNEQFFGPGTRLTVL.

This clonotype has a count of ten or more. The chain combines TRBV7-8 with TRBJ1-1; D is ambiguous. Per germline, CDR1 SGHVS and CDR2 FQNEAQ. The CDR3 length is 13 residues. V shed 6 bases and J shed 3 bases, with 11 bases lying between them. CDR3 sequence: CASRREVYTEAFF. Here the CDR3 DNA reads TGTGCCAGCAGGCGGGAAGTCTACACTGAAGCTTTCTTT.

This clonotype was counted ten times or more. The rearrangement links TRBV6-2 or TRBV6-3 to TRBJ2-2; no reliable D call. Germline values: CDR1 MNHEY, CDR2 SVGEGT. The CDR3 covers 13 residues. The V gene lost 2 bases and the J gene lost 6 bases, with 7 bases spanning the gap. The chain's CDR3 is CASSYVRAGELFF. CDR3 in DNA: TGTGCCAGCAGTTACGTAAGAGCCGGGGAGCTGTTTTTT.

Ten or more counts support this clonotype. The chain links TRBV20-1 to TRBJ2-1; 12 bases fit TRBD2. Germline V gene sequence: CDR1 DFQATT, CDR2 SNEGSKA (reference sequence). The CDR3 is made up of 14 amino acids. The V segment lost 3 bases and the J segment 13 bases; nucleotides outside the gene matches: 10. The CDR3 DNA reads TGCAGTGCTAGGCCGGGACTAGCGGGCGCTTACCAGTTCTTC. Translated: CSARPGLAGAYQFF.

This clonotype was counted at least ten times. The chain is built from TRBV20-1 and TRBJ2-7, with TRBD2 matching over 11 bases. Looked up from germline, CDR1 is DFQATT and CDR2 is SNEGSKA (reference sequence). V lost 7 bases, J lost 4 bases, and 6 bases stayed unmatched. CDR3 length: 13 residues. CDR3 in DNA: TGCAGTGTGACTAGCGGGGTGACTTACGAGCAGTACTTC. It is translated as CSVTSGVTYEQYF.

This clonotype showed up many times. The chain combines TRBV12-3 or TRBV12-4 with TRBJ2-7; a possible D gene is TRBD2 (5 bases). The V end was cut by 2 bases, the J end by 6 bases, with 8 bases between. This CDR3 is built from 12 residues. The chain's CDR3 is CASSLWLAEQYF. As DNA, the CDR3 is TGTGCCAGCAGTTTATGGCTAGCCGAGCAGTACTTC.

In its sample, this clonotype was seen many times. CDR3 residues: CGATDRIPYEQYF. For the CDR3, the DNA is TGCGGAGCAACGGACAGAATCCCGTACGAGCAGTACTTC. This chain links TRBV20-1 with TRBJ2-7; a weak D match, TRBD1 (6 bases). Germline assignment: CDR1 DFQATT and CDR2 SNEGSKA (reference sequence). This CDR3 comprises 13 residues.

This clonotype has ten or more counts. Possible read error: a much larger clone is one base away. The genes are TRBV3-1 and TRBJ1-2; D not resolved. The V end lost 4 bases, the J end lost 2 bases, and 8 bases lay between the germline ends. The CDR3 totals 13 residues. In germline, CDR1 is LGHDT, CDR2 YNNKEL (reference sequence). In nucleotides, the CDR3 is TGTGCCAGCAGCCTTGAAAGAAACTATGGCTACACCTTC. It yields the protein CASSLERNYGYTF.

This clonotype was picked up many times. CDR3 DNA sequence: TGTGCCAGCAGTTACTCAGGGTATTCACCCCTCCACTTT. Its protein product is CASSYSGYSPLHF. The V call is TRBV6-5, the J call TRBJ1-6; D gene unclear. Germline assignment: CDR1 MNHEY and CDR2 SVGAGI. The CDR3 extends over 13 amino acids. Trimming cost V 0 bases and J 8 bases, with 5 bases left between them.

This clonotype appeared many times. The chain carries TRBV5-1 and TRBJ2-7; D is possibly TRBD1 (6 bases). This CDR3 has 14 residues. Trimming took off 6 bases at V and 0 bases at J, with 13 bases between the two ends. Germline CDR1 reads SGHRS; CDR2 reads YFSETQ. CDR3 DNA sequence: TGCGCCAGCACCCCCATGGACAGCTCCTACGAGCAGTACTTC. Its translation: CASTPMDSSYEQYF.

This clonotype was detected ten times or more. The V and J genes are TRBV7-2 and TRBJ2-7, with D unresolved. Germline V lookup: CDR1 SGHTA, CDR2 FQGNSA. The CDR3 is made up of 17 amino acids. With 8 bases removed from V and 4 bases from J, the gap between germline ends came to 27 bases. The CDR3: CASGFEPFGPNQYEQYF. CDR3 nucleotide sequence: TGTGCCAGCGGATTCGAACCCTTCGGGCCCAACCAATACGAGCAGTACTTC.

As concerns this clonotype: A much larger clone is a single base away; this may be a read error. The chain has TRBV12-3 or TRBV12-4 and TRBJ1-5; tentative D call: TRBD1 (6 bases). The CDR3 spans 14 residues. CDR3 sequence (DNA): TGTGCCAGCAGTTTGGGCAGGGGCAATCAGCCCCAGAATTTT. Residues: CASSLGRGNQPQNF.

The sample holds many counts of this clonotype. The chain links TRBV27 to TRBJ2-3; possibly TRBD2 for D (6 bases). V was pared by 5 bases and J by 9 bases, with 15 bases between. CDR3 length equals 13 residues. The V gene's germline CDR1 is MNHEY and CDR2 SMNVEV (reference sequence). The CDR3 DNA reads as TGTGCCAGCAGTCCTCTAACGGGGGTCACGCAGTATTTT. Its translation is CASSPLTGVTQYF.

This clonotype is labeled as medium-sized (0.01 to 0.1%). This chain connects TRBV4-3 to TRBJ2-7, with 7 positions matching TRBD2. CDR1 is LGHNA, CDR2 YSLEER, per germline. The CDR3 extends over 17 amino acids. V lost 0 bases to trimming and J lost 5 bases; unmatched junction nucleotides: 13. Here the CDR3 DNA reads TGCGCCAGCAGCCAAGATTCGGACGGGGGGTCGCCTAACGAGCAGTACTTC. It specifies CASSQDSDGGSPNEQYF.

At least ten counts were recorded for this clonotype. V and J are TRBV12-3 or TRBV12-4 and TRBJ1-5; no clear D. V lost 1 base to trimming and J lost 4 bases, with 8 bases between them. The CDR3 has 14 residues. The CDR3 coding sequence is TGTGCCAGCAGTTTAGGTCTAAGTAATCAGCCCCAGCATTTT. It is translated as CASSLGLSNQPQHF.

At least ten counts were recorded for this clonotype. The chain combines TRBV29-1 with TRBJ2-7; D is perhaps TRBD1 or TRBD2 (5 bases each). The germline V gene encodes CDR1 SQVTM and CDR2 ANQGSEA. CDR3 size: 13 residues. V was clipped by 7 bases and J by 5 bases, with 18 bases between them. The CDR3 nucleotides read TGCAGCGCCCAACGGGGCTCCGGTCACGAGCAGTACTTC. Translated: CSAQRGSGHEQYF.

Many counts were recorded for this clonotype. The V gene is TRBV12-3 or TRBV12-4, the J gene TRBJ1-1; D ambiguous. V was clipped by 3 bases and J by 4 bases, with 12 bases between them. This CDR3 contains 14 residues. In DNA, the CDR3 is TGTGCCAGCAGTTTCGACACGGTGAGCACTGAAGCTTTCTTT. It is translated as CASSFDTVSTEAFF.

This clonotype occurred many times. This sequence joins TRBV6-5 and TRBJ2-5; D gene uncertain. The germline gives CDR1 MNHEY, CDR2 SVGAGI. V gave up 8 bases and J gave up 4 bases, with 17 bases separating them. CDR3 length equals 14 residues. The CDR3, as DNA: TGTGCCAGCCACAACGTCGGGCCCCCAGAGACCCAGTACTTC. As protein: CASHNVGPPETQYF.